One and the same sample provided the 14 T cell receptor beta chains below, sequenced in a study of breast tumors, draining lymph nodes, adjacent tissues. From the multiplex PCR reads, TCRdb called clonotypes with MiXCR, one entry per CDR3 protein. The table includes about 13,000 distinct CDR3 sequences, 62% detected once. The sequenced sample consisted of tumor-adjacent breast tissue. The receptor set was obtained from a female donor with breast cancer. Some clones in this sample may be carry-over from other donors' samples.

CDR3 DNA: TGTGCCAGCAGCTTAGATGGGACAGGGTCCTACAATGAGCAGTTCTTC. Translated: CASSLDGTGSYNEQFF. The chain employs TRBV11-3 and TRBJ2-1; 9 positions match TRBD1. Germline V gives CDR1 SGHNT, CDR2 YENEEA. The CDR3 length is 16 residues. Trimming removed 0 bases from V and 1 base from J; junction bases left unmatched: 1.

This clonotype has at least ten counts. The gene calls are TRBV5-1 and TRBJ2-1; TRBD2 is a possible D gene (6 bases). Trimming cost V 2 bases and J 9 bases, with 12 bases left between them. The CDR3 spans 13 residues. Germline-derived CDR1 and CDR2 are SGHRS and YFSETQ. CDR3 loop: CASSFSAGSEQFF. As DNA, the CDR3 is TGCGCCAGCAGCTTCTCCGCGGGATCTGAGCAGTTCTTC.

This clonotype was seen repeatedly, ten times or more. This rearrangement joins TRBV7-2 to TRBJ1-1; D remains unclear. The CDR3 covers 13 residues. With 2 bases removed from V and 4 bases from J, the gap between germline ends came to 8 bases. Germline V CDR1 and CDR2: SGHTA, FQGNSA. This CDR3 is CASSLNGATEAFF. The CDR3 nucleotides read TGTGCCAGCAGCTTAAACGGAGCCACTGAAGCTTTCTTT.

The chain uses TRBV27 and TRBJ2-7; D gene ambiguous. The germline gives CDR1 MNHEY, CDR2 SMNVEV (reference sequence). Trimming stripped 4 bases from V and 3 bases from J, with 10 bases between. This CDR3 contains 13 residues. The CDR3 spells CASSSDVYYEQYF. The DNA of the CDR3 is TGTGCCAGCAGTTCGGACGTGTACTACGAGCAGTACTTC.

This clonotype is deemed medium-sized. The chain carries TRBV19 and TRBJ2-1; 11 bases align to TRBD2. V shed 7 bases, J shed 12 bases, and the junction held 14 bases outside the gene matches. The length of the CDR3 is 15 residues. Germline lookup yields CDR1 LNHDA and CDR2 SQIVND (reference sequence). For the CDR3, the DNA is TGTGCCAGTACTTTAGCGGGGGGGCCAGGGGAGCGGCAGTTCTTC. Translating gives CASTLAGGPGERQFF.

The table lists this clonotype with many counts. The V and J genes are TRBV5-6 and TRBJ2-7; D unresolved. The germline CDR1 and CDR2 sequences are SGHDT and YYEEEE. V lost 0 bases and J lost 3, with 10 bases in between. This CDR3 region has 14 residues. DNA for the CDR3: TGTGCCAGCAGCTTGGAACTAAACCACTACGAGCAGTACTTC. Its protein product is CASSLELNHYEQYF.

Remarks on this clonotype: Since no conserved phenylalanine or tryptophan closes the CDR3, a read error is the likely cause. DNA for the CDR3: TGTGCCAGCAGCGTAGGACAGTTCAACGAGCAGTACTCC. Translated, it gives CASSVGQFNEQYS. This chain links TRBV9 with TRBJ2-7; D perhaps matches TRBD1 (5 bases). Trimming left V 0 bases short and J 5 bases short, with 9 bases between. This CDR3 has 13 amino acids. Germline CDR1 reads SGDLS; CDR2 reads YYNGEE.

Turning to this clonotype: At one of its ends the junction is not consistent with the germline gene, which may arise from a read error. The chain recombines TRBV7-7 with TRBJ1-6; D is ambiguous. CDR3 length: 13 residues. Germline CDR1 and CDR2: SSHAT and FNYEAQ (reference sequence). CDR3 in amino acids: CASRKNPESPLHF. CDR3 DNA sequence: TGTGCTAGCAGGAAGAACCCCGAGTCACCCCTCCACTTT.

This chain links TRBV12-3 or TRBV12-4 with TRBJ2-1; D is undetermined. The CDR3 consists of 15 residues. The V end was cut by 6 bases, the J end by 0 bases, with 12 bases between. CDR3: CASSWTDGSYNEQFF. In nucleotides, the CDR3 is TGTGCCAGCAGCTGGACGGATGGCTCCTACAATGAGCAGTTCTTC.

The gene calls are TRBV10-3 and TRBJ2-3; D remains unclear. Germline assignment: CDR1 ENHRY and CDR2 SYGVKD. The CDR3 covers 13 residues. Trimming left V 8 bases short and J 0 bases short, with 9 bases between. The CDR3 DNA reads TGTGCCATCGCATCAGACAGCACAGATACGCAGTATTTT. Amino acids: CAIASDSTDTQYF.

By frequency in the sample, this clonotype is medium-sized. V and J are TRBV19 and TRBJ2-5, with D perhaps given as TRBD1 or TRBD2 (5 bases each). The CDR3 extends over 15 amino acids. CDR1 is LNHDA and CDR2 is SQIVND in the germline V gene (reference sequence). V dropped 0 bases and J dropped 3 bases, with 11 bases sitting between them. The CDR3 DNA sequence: TGTGCCAGTAGTATAGACCCCGGGACCAAAGAGACCCAGTACTTC. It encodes CASSIDPGTKETQYF.

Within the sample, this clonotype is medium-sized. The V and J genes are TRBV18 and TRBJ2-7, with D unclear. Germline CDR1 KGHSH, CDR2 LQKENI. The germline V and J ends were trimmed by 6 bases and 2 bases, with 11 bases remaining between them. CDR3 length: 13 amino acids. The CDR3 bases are TGTGCCAGCTCTTCCGGGTCCGCCTACGAGCAGTACTTC. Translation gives CASSSGSAYEQYF.

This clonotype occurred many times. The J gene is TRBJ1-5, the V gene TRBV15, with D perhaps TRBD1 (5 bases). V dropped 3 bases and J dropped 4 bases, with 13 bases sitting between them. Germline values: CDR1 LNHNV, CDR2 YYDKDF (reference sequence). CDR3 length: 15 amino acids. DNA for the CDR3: TGTGCCACCAGCAGTTTACTCGGGGGGAATCAGCCCCAGCATTTT. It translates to CATSSLLGGNQPQHF. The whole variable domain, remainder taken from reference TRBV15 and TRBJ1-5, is DAMVIQNPRYQVTQFGKPVTLSCSQTLNHNVMYWYQQKSSQAPKLLFHYYDKDFNNEADTPDNFQSRRPNTSFCFLDIRSPGLGDTAMYLCATSSLLGGNQPQHFGDGTRLSIL.

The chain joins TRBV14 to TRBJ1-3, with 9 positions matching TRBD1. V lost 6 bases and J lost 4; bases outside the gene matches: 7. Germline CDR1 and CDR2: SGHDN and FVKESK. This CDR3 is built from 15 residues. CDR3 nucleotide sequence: TGTGCCAGCAGACCGGACAGGGGCAAGGGAAACACCATATATTTT. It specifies CASRPDRGKGNTIYF.